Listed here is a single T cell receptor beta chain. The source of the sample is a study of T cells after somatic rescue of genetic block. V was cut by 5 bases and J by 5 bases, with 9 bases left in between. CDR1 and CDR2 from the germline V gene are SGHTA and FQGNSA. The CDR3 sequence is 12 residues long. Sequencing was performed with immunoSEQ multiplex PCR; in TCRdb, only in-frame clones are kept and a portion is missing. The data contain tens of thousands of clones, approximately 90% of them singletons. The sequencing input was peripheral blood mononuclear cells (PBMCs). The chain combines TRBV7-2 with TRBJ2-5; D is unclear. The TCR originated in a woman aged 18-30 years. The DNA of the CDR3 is TGTGCCAGCAGCCACCAGCTGGAGACCCAGTACTTC. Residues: CASSHQLETQYF. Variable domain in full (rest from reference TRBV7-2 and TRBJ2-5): GAGVSQSPSNKVTEKGKDVELRCDPISGHTALYWYRQSLGQGLEFLIYFQGNSAPDKSGLPSDRFSAERTGGSVSTLTIQRTQQEDSAVYLCASSHQLETQYFGPGTRLLVL.